The rows below give T cell receptor beta chains drawn from one sample of a study of blood T cell repertoires in COVID-19. Clones were read by immunoSEQ multiplex PCR, and TCRdb kept only the in-frame ones, dropping some. The repertoire holds 60,000 to 75,000 clones, with 80% to 90% as singletons. The specimen sequenced was peripheral blood. These receptors all come from a man in his fifties or sixties with active COVID-19. Both conserved end residues are part of each CDR3. The D gene is left open where the match is weak. Size values are once, few and many counts, or a class for expanded clones, and some rows have none.

j_call	clone_size	v_call	d_call	cdr3_aa	cdr3_nt
TRBJ2-3	.	TRBV4-3	TRBD1	CASSQVGSGGGTQYF	TGCGCCAGCAGCCAAGTTGGGTCAGGGGGCGGAACGCAGTATTTT
TRBJ1-4	.	TRBV5-1	.	CASRRATNEKLFF	TGCGCCAGCAGGAGGGCAACTAATGAAAAACTGTTTTTT
TRBJ2-5	.	TRBV18	.	CASSPNQETQYF	TGTGCCAGCTCACCCAATCAAGAGACCCAGTACTTC
TRBJ1-1	.	TRBV5-5	.	CASSLVRVNTEAFF	TGTGCCAGCAGCTTGGTACGGGTAAACACTGAAGCTTTCTTT
TRBJ2-1	.	TRBV7-6	.	CASSPREGAYNEQFF	TGTGCCAGCAGCCCCCGCGAGGGTGCTTACAATGAGCAGTTCTTC
TRBJ1-1	.	TRBV5-1	TRBD1	CASSPQGTGIEAFF	TGCGCCAGCAGCCCCCAGGGGACAGGGATTGAAGCTTTCTTT
TRBJ1-5	.	TRBV6-1	TRBD1	CASSEAGDRVHNQPQHF	TGTGCCAGCAGTGAAGCAGGGGACAGAGTGCACAATCAGCCCCAGCATTTT
TRBJ1-1	.	TRBV9	TRBD1	CASSAYSNRGPLRRTEAFF	TGTGCCAGCAGCGCATATTCGAACAGGGGCCCCCTACGTAGGACTGAAGCTTTCTTT
TRBJ2-1	.	TRBV5-1	TRBD2	CASTPGLTSGRAQIEQFF	TGCGCCAGCACCCCAGGACTTACTAGCGGGAGGGCCCAAATTGAGCAGTTCTTC
TRBJ1-1	.	TRBV27	.	CASSLMVQGDTEAFF	TGTGCCAGCAGTTTAATGGTACAGGGTGACACTGAAGCTTTCTTT
TRBJ2-7	.	TRBV7-2	TRBD2	CASSLRREAYEQYF	TGTGCCAGCAGCTTACGGCGGGAGGCCTACGAGCAGTACTTC
TRBJ2-3	.	TRBV27	TRBD2	CASSLRAGVDTQYF	TGTGCCAGCAGTTTACGAGCGGGGGTAGATACGCAGTATTTT
TRBJ2-7	once	TRBV6-5	.	CASSHRQDLISEQYF	TGTGCCAGCAGTCATAGACAGGATCTAATTTCCGAGCAGTACTTC
TRBJ2-3	.	TRBV6-2/TRBV6-3	.	CASSYPQDGGTGDTQYF	TGTGCCAGCAGTTACCCACAGGACGGCGGGACGGGGGATACGCAGTATTTT
TRBJ1-5	.	TRBV19	.	CASRAQGLENQPQHF	TGTGCCAGTAGGGCCCAGGGTCTGGAGAATCAGCCCCAGCATTTT
TRBJ2-1	.	TRBV19	TRBD1	CASSIDDRGNEQFF	TGTGCCAGTAGTATAGATGACAGGGGGAATGAGCAGTTCTTC
TRBJ2-1	.	TRBV14	.	CASSQEEGDRSNEQFF	TGTGCCAGCAGCCAAGAAGAAGGGGATAGGAGCAATGAGCAGTTCTTC
TRBJ2-4	.	TRBV29-1	TRBD1	CSARTGIGNIQYF	TGCAGCGCCAGGACAGGGATAGGGAACATTCAGTACTTC
TRBJ2-7	.	TRBV28	TRBD1	CASSFTRGSYEQYF	TGTGCCAGCAGTTTCACCAGGGGGTCCTACGAGCAGTACTTC
TRBJ2-5	.	TRBV4-1	.	CASSQDQEETQYF	TGCGCCAGCAGCCAAGACCAGGAAGAGACCCAGTACTTC
TRBJ2-1	.	TRBV9	TRBD2	CASSPTIGERGAREQFF	TGTGCCAGCAGCCCCACGATCGGCGAGCGGGGGGCCCGAGAGCAGTTCTTC
TRBJ1-2	once	TRBV7-9	.	CASSSSPAGPIYGYTF	TGTGCCAGCAGCTCGTCTCCGGCAGGGCCCATCTATGGCTACACCTTC
TRBJ2-1	.	TRBV27	TRBD2	CASSFASGGASYNEQFF	TGTGCCAGCAGTTTCGCTAGCGGGGGCGCCTCCTACAATGAGCAGTTCTTC
TRBJ2-1	.	TRBV4-3	TRBD2	CASSPGTSGTGGEQFF	TGCGCCAGCAGCCCGGGGACTAGCGGAACCGGGGGGGAGCAGTTCTTC
TRBJ2-7	.	TRBV30	TRBD2	CAWTIDRLAGGAHEQYF	TGTGCCTGGACCATAGACCGGCTAGCGGGAGGCGCCCACGAGCAGTACTTC
TRBJ2-5	few	TRBV5-1	.	CASSPTGEGTQYF	TGCGCCAGCAGCCCGACGGGTGAGGGGACCCAGTACTTC
TRBJ1-4	.	TRBV6-6	TRBD1	CASRRDRDGEKLFF	TGTGCCAGCAGACGCGACAGGGATGGAGAAAAACTGTTTTTT
TRBJ2-1	.	TRBV7-2	.	CASSLNSYNEQFF	TGTGCCAGCAGCTTGAACAGTTACAATGAGCAGTTCTTC
TRBJ2-3	.	TRBV7-6	.	CASSLIGGPDTQYF	TGTGCCAGCAGCTTAATTGGCGGGCCAGATACGCAGTATTTT
TRBJ2-1	.	TRBV19	.	CASSRYLYNEQFF	TGTGCCAGTAGTCGGTACTTATACAATGAGCAGTTCTTC
TRBJ2-2	.	TRBV28	TRBD2	CASEVAGNTGELFF	TGTGCCAGCGAGGTAGCGGGGAACACCGGGGAGCTGTTTTTT
TRBJ1-1	.	TRBV3-1/TRBV3-2	.	CASSQEQANTEAFF	TGTGCCAGCAGCCAAGAGCAGGCGAACACTGAAGCTTTCTTT
TRBJ1-1	.	TRBV6-5	TRBD1	CASTKQGMNTEAFF	TGTGCCAGCACCAAACAGGGGATGAACACTGAAGCTTTCTTT
TRBJ2-7	.	TRBV27	.	CASSLMSDSISYEQYF	TGTGCCAGCAGTTTAATGTCCGACAGCATCTCCTACGAGCAGTACTTC
TRBJ2-1	once	TRBV18	TRBD2	CASSPPSLAGVKFF	TGTGCCAGCTCACCACCTTCGCTAGCGGGAGTAAAGTTCTTC
TRBJ1-5	few	TRBV28	TRBD1	CASSQGTGGYQPQHF	TGTGCCAGCAGTCAGGGCACAGGGGGCTATCAGCCCCAGCATTTT
TRBJ2-1	.	TRBV24-1	TRBD2	CATSPGGGRNEQFF	TGTGCCACCAGTCCGGGGGGGGGCCGGAATGAGCAGTTCTTC
TRBJ2-1	hyperexpanded	TRBV7-2	TRBD2	CASKTSGTPTGQFF	TGTGCCAGTAAAACTAGCGGGACCCCAACAGGGCAGTTCTTC
TRBJ1-2	.	TRBV19	TRBD1	CASNPRQGADYGYTF	TGTGCCAGTAACCCCCGACAGGGGGCAGACTATGGCTACACCTTC
TRBJ2-3	.	TRBV10-3	TRBD2	CAISAGGADTQYF	TGTGCCATCAGTGCCGGGGGGGCAGATACGCAGTATTTT
TRBJ2-7	.	TRBV7-2	.	CASSFGRGSYEQYF	TGTGCCAGCAGCTTCGGCAGGGGTTCCTACGAGCAGTACTTC